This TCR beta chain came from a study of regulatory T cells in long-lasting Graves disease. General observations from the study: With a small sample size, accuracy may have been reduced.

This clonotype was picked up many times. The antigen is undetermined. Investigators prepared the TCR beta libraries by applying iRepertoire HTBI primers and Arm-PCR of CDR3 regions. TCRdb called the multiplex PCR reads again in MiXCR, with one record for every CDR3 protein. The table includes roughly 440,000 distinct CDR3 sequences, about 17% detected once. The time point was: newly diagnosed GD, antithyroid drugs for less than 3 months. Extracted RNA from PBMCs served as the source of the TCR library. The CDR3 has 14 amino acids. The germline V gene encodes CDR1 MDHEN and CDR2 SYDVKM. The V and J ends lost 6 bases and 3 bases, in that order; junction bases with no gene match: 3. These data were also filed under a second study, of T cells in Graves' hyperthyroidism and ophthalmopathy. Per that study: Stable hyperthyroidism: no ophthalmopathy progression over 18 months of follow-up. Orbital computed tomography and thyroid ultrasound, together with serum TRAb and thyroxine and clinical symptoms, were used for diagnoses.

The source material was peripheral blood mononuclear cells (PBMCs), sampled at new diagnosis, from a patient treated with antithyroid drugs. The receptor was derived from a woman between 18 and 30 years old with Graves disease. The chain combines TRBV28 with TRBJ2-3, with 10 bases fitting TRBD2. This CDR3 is CASSPTSGTDTQYF. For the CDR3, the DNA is TGTGCCAGCAGCCCGACTAGCGGGACAGATACGCAGTATTTT.